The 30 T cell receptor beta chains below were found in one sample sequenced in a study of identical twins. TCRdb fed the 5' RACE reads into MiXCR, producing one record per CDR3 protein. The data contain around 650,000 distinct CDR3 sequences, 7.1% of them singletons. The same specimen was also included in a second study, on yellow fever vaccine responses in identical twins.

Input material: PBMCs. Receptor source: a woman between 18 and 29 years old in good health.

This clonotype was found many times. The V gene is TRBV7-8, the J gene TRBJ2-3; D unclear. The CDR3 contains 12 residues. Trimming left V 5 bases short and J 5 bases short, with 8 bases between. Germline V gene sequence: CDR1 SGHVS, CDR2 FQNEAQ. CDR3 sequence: CASSPFIDTQYF. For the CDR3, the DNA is TGTGCCAGCAGCCCATTTATAGATACGCAGTATTTT.

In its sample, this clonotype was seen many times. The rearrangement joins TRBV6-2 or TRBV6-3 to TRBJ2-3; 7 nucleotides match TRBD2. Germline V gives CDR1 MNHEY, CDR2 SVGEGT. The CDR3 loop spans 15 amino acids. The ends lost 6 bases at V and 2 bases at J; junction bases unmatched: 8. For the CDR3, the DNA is TGTGCCAGCAGCCACTCGGGACTATTCACAGATACGCAGTATTTT. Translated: CASSHSGLFTDTQYF.

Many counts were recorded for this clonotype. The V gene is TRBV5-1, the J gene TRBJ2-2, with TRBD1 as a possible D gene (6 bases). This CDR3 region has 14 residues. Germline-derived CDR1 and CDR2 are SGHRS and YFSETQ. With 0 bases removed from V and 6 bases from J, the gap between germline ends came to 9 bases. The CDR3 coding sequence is TGCGCCAGCAGCTTGGTTCCAGGGGCCGGGGAGCTGTTTTTT. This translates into CASSLVPGAGELFF.

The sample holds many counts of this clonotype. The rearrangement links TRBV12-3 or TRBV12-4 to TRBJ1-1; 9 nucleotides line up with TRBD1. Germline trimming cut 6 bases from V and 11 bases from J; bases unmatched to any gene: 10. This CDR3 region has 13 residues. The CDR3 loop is CASSLGTGLSAFF. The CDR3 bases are TGTGCCAGCAGCCTGGGGACAGGGCTCTCTGCTTTCTTT.

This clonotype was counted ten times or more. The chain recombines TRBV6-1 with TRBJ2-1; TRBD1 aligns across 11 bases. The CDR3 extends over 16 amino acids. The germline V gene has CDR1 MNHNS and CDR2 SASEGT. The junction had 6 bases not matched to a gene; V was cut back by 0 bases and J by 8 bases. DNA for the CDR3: TGTGCCAGCAGTGAAGCGCCGGGACAGGGGGTCGATGAGCAGTTCTTC. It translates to CASSEAPGQGVDEQFF.

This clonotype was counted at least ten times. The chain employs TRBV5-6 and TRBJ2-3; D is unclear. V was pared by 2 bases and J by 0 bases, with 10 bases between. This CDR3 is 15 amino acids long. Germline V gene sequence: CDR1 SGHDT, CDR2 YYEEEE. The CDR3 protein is CASSFYRVSTDTQYF. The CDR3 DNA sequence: TGTGCCAGCAGCTTTTATAGGGTTAGCACAGATACGCAGTATTTT.

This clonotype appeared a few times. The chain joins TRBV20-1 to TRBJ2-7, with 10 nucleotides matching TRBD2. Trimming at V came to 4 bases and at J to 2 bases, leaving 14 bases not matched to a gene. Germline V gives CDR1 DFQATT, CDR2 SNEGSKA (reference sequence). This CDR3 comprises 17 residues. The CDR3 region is CSATRPPSGGVTYEQYV. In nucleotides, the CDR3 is TGCAGTGCTACCCGCCCCCCTAGCGGGGGTGTTACCTACGAGCAGTACGTC.

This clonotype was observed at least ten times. CDR3 sequence reads: CSALGLAGSNEQFF. In DNA form, the CDR3 reads TGCAGTGCTCTAGGACTAGCGGGATCCAATGAGCAGTTCTTC. The chain joins TRBV20-1 to TRBJ2-1, with 12 bases lining up with TRBD2. CDR1 and CDR2 from the germline V gene are DFQATT and SNEGSKA (reference sequence). The J segment lost 6 bases and the V segment lost 5 bases, leaving 5 bases of the junction unmatched. This CDR3 region has 14 residues.

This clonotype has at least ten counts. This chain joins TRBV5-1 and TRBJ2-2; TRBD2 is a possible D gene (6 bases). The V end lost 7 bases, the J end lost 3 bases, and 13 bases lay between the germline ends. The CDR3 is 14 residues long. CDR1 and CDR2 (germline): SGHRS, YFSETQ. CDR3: CASRSGSDTGELFF. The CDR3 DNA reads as TGCGCCAGCCGGTCCGGGAGTGACACCGGGGAGCTGTTTTTT.

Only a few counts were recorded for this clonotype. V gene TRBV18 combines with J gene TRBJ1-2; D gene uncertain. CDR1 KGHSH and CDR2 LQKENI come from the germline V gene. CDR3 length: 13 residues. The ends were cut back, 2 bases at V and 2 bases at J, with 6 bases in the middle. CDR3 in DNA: TGTGCCAGCTCACCATTGGAGAACTATGGCTACACCTTC. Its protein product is CASSPLENYGYTF.

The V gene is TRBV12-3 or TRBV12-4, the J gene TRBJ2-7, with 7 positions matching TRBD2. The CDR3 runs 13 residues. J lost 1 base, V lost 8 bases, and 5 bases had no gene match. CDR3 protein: CASWTSGSYEQYF. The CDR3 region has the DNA TGTGCCAGCTGGACTAGTGGGTCCTACGAGCAGTACTTC.

CDR3 loop: CASSPLQGRGYTF. The CDR3 DNA sequence: TGTGCCAGCAGTCCGCTACAGGGGAGGGGCTACACCTTC. The V gene is TRBV12-3 or TRBV12-4, the J gene TRBJ1-2; 7 positions agree with TRBD1. The V segment lost 5 bases and the J segment 8 bases; nucleotides outside the gene matches: 8. CDR3 length: 13 residues.

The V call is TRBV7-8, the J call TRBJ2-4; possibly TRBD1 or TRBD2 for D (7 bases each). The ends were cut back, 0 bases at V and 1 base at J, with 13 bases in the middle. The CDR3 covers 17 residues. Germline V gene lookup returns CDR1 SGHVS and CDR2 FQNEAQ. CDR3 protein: CASSLAGRGPAKNIQYF. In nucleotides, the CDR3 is TGTGCCAGCAGCTTAGCGGGGAGGGGGCCGGCCAAAAACATTCAGTACTTC. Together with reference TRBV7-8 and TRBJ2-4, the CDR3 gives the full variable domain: GAGVSQSPRYKVAKRGQDVALRCDPISGHVSLFWYQQALGQGPEFLTYFQNEAQLDKSGLPSDRFFAERPEGSVSTLKIQRTQQEDSAVYLCASSLAGRGPAKNIQYFGAGTRLSVL.

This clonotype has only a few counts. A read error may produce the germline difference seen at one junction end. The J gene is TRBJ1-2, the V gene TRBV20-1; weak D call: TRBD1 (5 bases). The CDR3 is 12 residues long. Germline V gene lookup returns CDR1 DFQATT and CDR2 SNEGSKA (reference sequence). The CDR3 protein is CSARYLQGTNQF. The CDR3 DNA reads TGCAGTGCTAGATACCTTCAGGGAACGAATCAATTC.

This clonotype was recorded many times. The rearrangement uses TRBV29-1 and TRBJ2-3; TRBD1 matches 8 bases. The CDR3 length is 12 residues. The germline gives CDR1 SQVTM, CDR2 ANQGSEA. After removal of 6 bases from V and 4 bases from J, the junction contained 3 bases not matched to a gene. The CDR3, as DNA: TGCAGCGTATGGACAGGGTCAGATACGCAGTATTTT. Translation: CSVWTGSDTQYF.

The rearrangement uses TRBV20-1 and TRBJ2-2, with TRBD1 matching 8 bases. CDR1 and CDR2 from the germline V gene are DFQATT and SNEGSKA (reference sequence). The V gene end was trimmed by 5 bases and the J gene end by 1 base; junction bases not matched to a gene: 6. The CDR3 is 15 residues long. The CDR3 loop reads CSASRGTGNTGELFF. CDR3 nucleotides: TGCAGTGCTTCGAGGGGGACAGGGAACACCGGGGAGCTGTTTTTT.

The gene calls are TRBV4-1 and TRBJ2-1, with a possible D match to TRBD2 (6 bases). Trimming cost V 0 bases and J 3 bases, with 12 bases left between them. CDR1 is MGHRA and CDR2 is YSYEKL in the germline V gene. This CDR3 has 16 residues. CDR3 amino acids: CASSQELGTYYNEQFF. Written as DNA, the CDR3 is TGCGCCAGCAGCCAAGAGTTAGGGACTTACTACAATGAGCAGTTCTTC.

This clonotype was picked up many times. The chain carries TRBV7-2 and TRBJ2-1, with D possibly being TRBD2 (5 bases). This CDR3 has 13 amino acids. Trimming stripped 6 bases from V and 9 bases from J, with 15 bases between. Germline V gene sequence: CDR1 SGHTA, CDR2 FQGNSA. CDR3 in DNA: TGTGCCAGCAGTTCCCCTACTAGAGGTGAGCAGTTCTTC. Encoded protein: CASSSPTRGEQFF.

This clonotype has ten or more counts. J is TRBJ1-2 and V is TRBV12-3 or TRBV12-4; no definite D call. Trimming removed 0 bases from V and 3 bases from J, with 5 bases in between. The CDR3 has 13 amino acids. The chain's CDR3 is CASSLAVYYGYTF. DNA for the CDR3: TGTGCCAGCAGTTTAGCCGTGTACTATGGCTACACCTTC.

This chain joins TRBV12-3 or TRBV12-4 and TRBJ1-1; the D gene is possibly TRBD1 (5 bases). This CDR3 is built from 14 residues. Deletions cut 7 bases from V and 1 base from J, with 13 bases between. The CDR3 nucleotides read TGTGCCAGCAACGGGGCCGCCGGGAACACTGAAGCTTTCTTT. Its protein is CASNGAAGNTEAFF.

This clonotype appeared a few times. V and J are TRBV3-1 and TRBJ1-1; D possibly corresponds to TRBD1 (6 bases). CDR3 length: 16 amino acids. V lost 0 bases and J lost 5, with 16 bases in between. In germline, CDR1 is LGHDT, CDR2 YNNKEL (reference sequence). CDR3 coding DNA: TGTGCCAGCAGCCAAGATTCCGGGGGCGCGGGGACTGAAGCTTTCTTT. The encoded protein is CASSQDSGGAGTEAFF.

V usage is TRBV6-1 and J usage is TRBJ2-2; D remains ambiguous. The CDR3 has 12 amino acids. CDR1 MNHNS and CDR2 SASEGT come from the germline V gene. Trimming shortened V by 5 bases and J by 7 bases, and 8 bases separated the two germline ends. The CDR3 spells CASSHTRGELFF. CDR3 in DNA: TGTGCCAGCAGTCACACCCGCGGGGAGCTGTTTTTT.

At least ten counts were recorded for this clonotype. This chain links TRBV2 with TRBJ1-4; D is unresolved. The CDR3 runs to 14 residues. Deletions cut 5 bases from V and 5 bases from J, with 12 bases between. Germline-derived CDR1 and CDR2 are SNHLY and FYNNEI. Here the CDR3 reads CASSLSPYNEKLFF. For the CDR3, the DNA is TGTGCCAGCAGTCTGTCCCCCTACAATGAAAAACTGTTTTTT.

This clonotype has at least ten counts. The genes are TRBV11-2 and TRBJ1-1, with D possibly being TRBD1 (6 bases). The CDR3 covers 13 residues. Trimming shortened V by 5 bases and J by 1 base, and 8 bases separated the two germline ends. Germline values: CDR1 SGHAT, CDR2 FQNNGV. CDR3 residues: CASSMDRNTEAFF. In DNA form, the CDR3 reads TGTGCCAGCAGCATGGACAGGAACACTGAAGCTTTCTTT.

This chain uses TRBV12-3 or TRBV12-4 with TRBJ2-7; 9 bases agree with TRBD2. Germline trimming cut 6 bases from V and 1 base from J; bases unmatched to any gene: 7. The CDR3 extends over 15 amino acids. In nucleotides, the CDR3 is TGTGCCAGCAGGCGACTAGCGGACCGATCCTACGAGCAGTACTTC. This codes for CASRRLADRSYEQYF.

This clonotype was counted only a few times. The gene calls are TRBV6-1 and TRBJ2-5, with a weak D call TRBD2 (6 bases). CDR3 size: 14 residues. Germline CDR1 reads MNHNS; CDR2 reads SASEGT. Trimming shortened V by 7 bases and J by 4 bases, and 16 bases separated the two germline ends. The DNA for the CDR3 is TGTGCCAGCATTCGGGACGGGGGAGGAGAGACCCAGTACTTC. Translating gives CASIRDGGGETQYF.

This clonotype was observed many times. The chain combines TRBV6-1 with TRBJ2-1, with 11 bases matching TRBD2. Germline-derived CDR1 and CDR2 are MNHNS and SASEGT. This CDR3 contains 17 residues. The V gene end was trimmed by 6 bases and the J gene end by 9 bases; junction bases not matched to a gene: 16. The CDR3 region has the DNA TGTGCCAGCAGCCGGAGGGTCCTAGCGGGAGGCTTCGGTGAGCAGTTCTTC. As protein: CASSRRVLAGGFGEQFF.

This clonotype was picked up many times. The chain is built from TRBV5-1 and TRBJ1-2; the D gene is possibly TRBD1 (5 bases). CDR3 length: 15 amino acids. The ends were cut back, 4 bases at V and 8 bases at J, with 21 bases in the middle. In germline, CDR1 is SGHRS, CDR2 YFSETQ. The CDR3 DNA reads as TGCGCCAGCAGCCGACCCCTCGCGGGGGATTGGGGCTACACCTTC. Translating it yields CASSRPLAGDWGYTF.

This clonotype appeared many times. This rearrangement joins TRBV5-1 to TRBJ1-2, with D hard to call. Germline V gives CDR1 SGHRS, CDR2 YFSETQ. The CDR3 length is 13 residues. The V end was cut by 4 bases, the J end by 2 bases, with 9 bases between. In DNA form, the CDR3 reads TGCGCCAGCAGCCGGACGGTGAACTATGGCTACACCTTC. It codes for CASSRTVNYGYTF.

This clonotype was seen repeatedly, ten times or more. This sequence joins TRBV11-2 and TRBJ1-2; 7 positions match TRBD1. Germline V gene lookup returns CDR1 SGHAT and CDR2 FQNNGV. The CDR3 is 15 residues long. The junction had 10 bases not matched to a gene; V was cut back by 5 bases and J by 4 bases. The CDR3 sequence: CASSLGTASPYGYTF. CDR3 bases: TGTGCCAGCAGCCTAGGGACAGCAAGTCCCTATGGCTACACCTTC.